One sample yielded the 9 T cell receptor beta chains listed below, sequenced in a study of cytomegalovirus exposure and HLA in healthy donors (dated by TCRdb to the late 2010s). The library was made by the immunoSEQ multiplex PCR assay. A mixture of 60 forward primers for TCR Vbeta segments and 13 reverse primers for TCR Jbeta segments was used in the multiplex PCR. TCRdb holds this immuneACCESS table with in-frame rearrangements only. Some clones are missing; in checked studies, unresolved V genes explain under half, and the rest has no known cause. This sample is represented by about 150,000 clones; roughly three quarters of them were singletons. The ten most abundant clones make up approximately 4.2% of the sample. Sample: PBMCs. These receptors were collected from a man aged 55 to 69 in good health and CMV-seronegative.

The CDR3: CASSLAPGNYGYTF. The CDR3 region has the DNA TGTGCCAGCAGTTTAGCGCCAGGAAACTATGGCTACACCTTC. The chain is built from TRBV28 and TRBJ1-2, with D unresolved. V was trimmed by 2 bases and J by 2 bases, leaving 9 bases between them. This CDR3 is built from 14 residues. Germline CDR1 and CDR2: MDHEN and SYDVKM.

This clone occurred once. The rearrangement links TRBV7-2 to TRBJ1-1; no clear D. Germline-derived CDR1 and CDR2 are SGHTA and FQGNSA. CDR3 length equals 15 residues. V lost 5 bases to trimming and J lost 6 bases, with 19 bases between them. The CDR3 sequence: CASSPVGLQVAEAFF. The CDR3 nucleotides read TGTGCCAGCAGCCCGGTAGGTCTTCAGGTGGCTGAAGCTTTCTTT.

J is TRBJ2-1 and V is TRBV9, with 8 bases fitting TRBD2. Trimming took 0 bases from V and 1 from J; bases not matched to a gene: 9. The CDR3 is 18 residues long. Germline-derived CDR1 and CDR2 are SGDLS and YYNGEE. CDR3: CASSVGSGGRTSYNEQFF. CDR3 DNA sequence: TGTGCCAGCAGCGTAGGATCAGGCGGGAGGACGTCCTACAATGAGCAGTTCTTC.

The chain has TRBV19 and TRBJ1-1, with TRBD1 identical over 7 bases. This CDR3 spans 19 amino acids. Germline V lookup: CDR1 LNHDA, CDR2 SQIVND (reference sequence). J gave up 0 bases and V 3 bases, and 16 bases lay outside the gene matches. CDR3 protein: CASSMRSGAFDRVNTEAFF. In DNA form, the CDR3 reads TGTGCCAGTAGTATGAGAAGTGGGGCGTTCGACAGGGTGAACACTGAAGCTTTCTTT.

The rearrangement uses TRBV15 and TRBJ2-3, with D maybe TRBD2 (6 bases). Trimming stripped 0 bases from V and 4 bases from J, with 20 bases between. The CDR3 covers 18 residues. The V gene's germline CDR1 is LNHNV and CDR2 YYDKDF (reference sequence). The DNA for the CDR3 is TGTGCCACCAGCAGAGATTACGGAGCGGGCAAAGGCGCAGATACGCAGTATTTT. As protein: CATSRDYGAGKGADTQYF.

This chain connects TRBV5-1 to TRBJ1-5, with 7 bases aligning to TRBD1. The CDR3 is made up of 14 amino acids. Germline V gene data show CDR1 as SGHRS and CDR2 as YFSETQ. V was pared by 0 bases and J by 6 bases, with 3 bases of the junction left unmatched. The CDR3 loop is CASSLDGTVQPQHF. The CDR3 region has the DNA TGCGCCAGCAGCTTGGACGGGACAGTTCAGCCCCAGCATTTT.

This clone was found a few times. It is unclear where the CDR3 begins or ends on the DNA, so no DNA is shown, and the CDR3 is as TCRdb lists it. The genes are TRBV11-2 and TRBJ2-7; TRBD1 is taken as the D call from the table, unchecked against the DNA. Germline CDR1 is SGHAT and CDR2 is FQNNGV. A total of 14 residues make up the CDR3, ends included. CDR3 loop: CASSFGPGGWEQYF.

This clone was seen more than once but under ten times. This rearrangement joins TRBV6-4 to TRBJ2-2; TRBD2 is a possible D gene (7 bases). The CDR3 length is 14 residues. Germline V gene sequence: CDR1 MRHNA, CDR2 SNTAGT. Deletions cut 6 bases from V and 1 base from J, with 9 bases between. For the CDR3, the DNA is TGTGCCAGCAGAGCGGGACAGAACACCGGGGAGCTGTTTTTT. It specifies CASRAGQNTGELFF.

V gene TRBV2 combines with J gene TRBJ2-1; tentative D call: TRBD1 (5 bases). Trimming left V 6 bases short and J 9 bases short, with 21 bases between. Germline V gene lookup returns CDR1 SNHLY and CDR2 FYNNEI. The CDR3 consists of 15 residues. The CDR3 loop is CASRADRTVGSEQFF. The CDR3 DNA reads TGTGCCAGCAGAGCCGACAGAACCGTAGGCTCTGAGCAGTTCTTC.